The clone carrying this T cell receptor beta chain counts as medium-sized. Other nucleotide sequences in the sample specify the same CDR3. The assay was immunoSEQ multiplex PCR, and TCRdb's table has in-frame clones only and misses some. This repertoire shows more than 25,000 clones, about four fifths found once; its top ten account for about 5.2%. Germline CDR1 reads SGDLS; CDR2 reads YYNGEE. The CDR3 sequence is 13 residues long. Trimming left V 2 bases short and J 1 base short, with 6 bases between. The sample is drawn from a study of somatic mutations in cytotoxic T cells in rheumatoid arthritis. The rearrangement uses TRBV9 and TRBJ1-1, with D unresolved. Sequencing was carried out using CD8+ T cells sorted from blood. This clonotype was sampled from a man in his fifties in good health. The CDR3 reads CASSVSQNTEAFF. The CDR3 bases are TGTGCCAGCAGCGTGTCGCAGAACACTGAAGCTTTCTTT.